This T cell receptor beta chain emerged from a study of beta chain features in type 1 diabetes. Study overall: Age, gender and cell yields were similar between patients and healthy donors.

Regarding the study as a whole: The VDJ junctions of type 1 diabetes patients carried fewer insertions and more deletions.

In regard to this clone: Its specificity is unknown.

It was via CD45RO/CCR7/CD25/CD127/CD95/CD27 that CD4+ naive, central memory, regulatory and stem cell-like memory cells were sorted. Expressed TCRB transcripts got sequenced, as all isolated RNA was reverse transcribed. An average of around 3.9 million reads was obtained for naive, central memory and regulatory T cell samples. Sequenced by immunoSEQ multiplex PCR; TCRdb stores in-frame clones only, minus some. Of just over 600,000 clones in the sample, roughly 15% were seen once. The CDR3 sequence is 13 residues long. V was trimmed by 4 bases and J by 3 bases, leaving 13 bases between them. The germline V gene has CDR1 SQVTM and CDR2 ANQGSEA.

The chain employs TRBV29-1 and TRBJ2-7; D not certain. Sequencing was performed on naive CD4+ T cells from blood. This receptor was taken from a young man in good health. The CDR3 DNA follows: TGCAGCGTTGCCACGGGCTTCGTCTACGAGCAGTACTTC. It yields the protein CSVATGFVYEQYF.